Below are 17 T cell receptor beta chains sequenced from a single sample in a study of response to subunit inactivated influenza vaccine. TCRdb used MiXCR to reprocess the RT-PCR reads, holding one entry per CDR3 protein. The sample records some 570,000 distinct CDR3 sequences, approximately 10% being singletons. These data are also associated with another study on T cells expressing NK-cell markers. That source notes: Beta-chain TCR cDNA was generated via 5'RACE template switching with UMIs.

This material consisted of PBMCs from blood, taken on the day of vaccination. All receptors come from a man aged 50 to 60 who received an inactivated influenza vaccine.

V gene TRBV29-1 combines with J gene TRBJ2-7, with 7 bases aligning to TRBD1. The CDR3 has 13 amino acids. J lost 4 bases, V lost 5 bases, and 8 bases had no gene match. In germline, CDR1 is SQVTM, CDR2 ANQGSEA. The CDR3 loop reads CSVRTGPPYEQYF. For the CDR3, the DNA is TGCAGCGTTAGGACAGGACCTCCTTACGAGCAGTACTTC.

The V and J genes are TRBV12-3 or TRBV12-4 and TRBJ2-1; the match to TRBD2 covers 7 bases. V gave up 5 bases and J gave up 4 bases; unmatched junction bases: 11. The CDR3 consists of 16 residues. CDR3 DNA sequence: TGTGCCAGCAGTCTCCCGGGGAGCGGGAAGTACAATGAGCAGTTCTTC. Protein sequence: CASSLPGSGKYNEQFF.

In its sample, this clonotype was seen a few times. This chain connects TRBV5-1 to TRBJ1-5; 9 nucleotides match TRBD1. The J segment lost 4 bases and the V segment lost 7 bases, leaving 3 bases of the junction unmatched. CDR1 and CDR2 (germline): SGHRS, YFSETQ. The CDR3 runs 13 residues. Here the CDR3 DNA reads TGCGCCAGCCGGGACAGGGAAAATCAGCCCCAGCATTTT. Its protein is CASRDRENQPQHF.

This clonotype was counted only a few times. This rearrangement joins TRBV20-1 to TRBJ2-1; 12 bases are shared with TRBD2. The CDR3 has 14 residues. Germline V gene data show CDR1 as DFQATT and CDR2 as SNEGSKA (reference sequence). The CDR3 protein is CRVFLAGGPNEQFF. As DNA, the CDR3 is TGCAGGGTATTTCTAGCGGGAGGGCCCAATGAGCAGTTCTTC.

This clonotype came up many times. The chain is built from TRBV29-1 and TRBJ2-5, with 10 positions matching TRBD2. The germline V gene has CDR1 SQVTM and CDR2 ANQGSEA. J lost 2 bases, V lost 7 bases, and 4 bases had no gene match. This CDR3 comprises 13 residues. The CDR3 DNA is TGCAGCGCTAGCGGGAGCGGTCAAGAGACCCAGTACTTC. This encodes CSASGSGQETQYF.

This clonotype was observed a handful of times. J is TRBJ2-1 and V is TRBV2, with D uncertain. CDR1 is SNHLY and CDR2 is FYNNEI in the germline V gene. Trimming took off 3 bases at V and 15 bases at J, with 12 bases between the two ends. The CDR3 covers 11 residues. As DNA, the CDR3 is TGTGCCAGCAGTGATGGGGTATTATGGTTCTTC. This sequence encodes CASSDGVLWFF.

As regards this clonotype: Germline is not matched at one junction end, which may reflect a read error. The CDR3 DNA reads as TGTGCCATCAGCAGAGGGGAATTTGGCCACGGAGATACGCAGTATTTT. Its translation is CAISRGEFGHGDTQYF. The V and J genes are TRBV15 and TRBJ2-3; D is possibly TRBD1 or TRBD2 (5 bases each). The CDR3 is made up of 16 amino acids. Per the germline V gene, CDR1 is LNHNV and CDR2 is YYDKDF (reference sequence).

This clonotype was detected a few times. V usage is TRBV20-1 and J usage is TRBJ2-1, with D tentatively TRBD2 (6 bases). Germline-derived CDR1 and CDR2 are DFQATT and SNEGSKA (reference sequence). Trimming cost V 3 bases and J 6 bases, with 9 bases left between them. This CDR3 contains 12 residues. CDR3 nucleotide sequence: TGCAGTGCTAGCGGGGGAACCAATGAGCAGTTCTTC. It translates to CSASGGTNEQFF.

This clonotype was seen ten or more times. The chain employs TRBV20-1 and TRBJ2-1; D possibly corresponds to TRBD1 (6 bases). The germline CDR1 and CDR2 sequences are DFQATT and SNEGSKA (reference sequence). CDR3 length: 15 amino acids. Trimming removed 6 bases at V and 6 bases at J, with 21 bases between. The CDR3 DNA follows: TGCAGTGCGGAAACCGGGACACACCACTCCAATGAGCAGTTCTTC. Protein product: CSAETGTHHSNEQFF.

This clonotype was seen many times. V is TRBV12-3 or TRBV12-4 and J is TRBJ1-5; D may be TRBD1 (5 bases). Trimming took off 2 bases at V and 7 bases at J, with 12 bases between the two ends. This CDR3 has 14 residues. The DNA for the CDR3 is TGTGCCAGCAGTTTATATCCGAGGGGACAGCCCCAGCATTTT. As protein: CASSLYPRGQPQHF.

This clonotype was seen more than once but under ten times. V gene TRBV20-1 combines with J gene TRBJ2-7, with TRBD2 matching over 13 bases. CDR1 DFQATT and CDR2 SNEGSKA come from the germline V gene (reference sequence). The CDR3 consists of 16 residues. V dropped 2 bases and J dropped 2; count of bases not matched to a gene: 6. CDR3 nucleotides: TGCAGTGCTAGAACTAGCGGGAGGGCAAGGACCTACGAGCAGTACTTC. It yields the protein CSARTSGRARTYEQYF.

At least ten counts were recorded for this clonotype. This chain links TRBV7-2 with TRBJ2-7; D uncertain. The CDR3 runs 14 residues. V shed 1 base and J shed 0 bases, with 7 bases lying between them. Germline assignment: CDR1 SGHTA and CDR2 FQGNSA. The CDR3 nucleotides are TGTGCCAGCAGCTTAGTACACAGCTCCTACGAGCAGTACTTC. It yields the protein CASSLVHSSYEQYF.

The chain carries TRBV11-3 and TRBJ2-2; perhaps TRBD1 as D (6 bases). The CDR3 totals 12 residues. The germline V and J ends were trimmed by 5 bases and 8 bases, with 9 bases remaining between them. Germline CDR1 and CDR2: SGHNT and YENEEA. The CDR3 sequence is CASSGGVGELFF. The CDR3 DNA follows: TGTGCCAGCAGCGGGGGCGTGGGGGAGCTGTTTTTT.

Only a few counts were recorded for this clonotype. The V gene is TRBV29-1, the J gene TRBJ2-3; the match to TRBD2 covers 7 bases. This CDR3 is built from 14 residues. The germline V gene encodes CDR1 SQVTM and CDR2 ANQGSEA. J lost 6 bases, V lost 7 bases, and 13 bases had no gene match. CDR3 coding DNA: TGCAGCGCCCAATGGGGGGGGAGCGCGGATACGCAGTATTTT. It specifies CSAQWGGSADTQYF.

This clonotype was seen a few times. This rearrangement joins TRBV4-3 to TRBJ2-7, with TRBD2 matching over 7 bases. In germline, CDR1 is LGHNA, CDR2 YSLEER. The CDR3 loop spans 16 amino acids. Trimming cost V 3 bases and J 2 bases; bases outside gene matches: 10. The CDR3 sequence: CASSHRDGRPTYEQYF. The CDR3 region has the DNA TGCGCCAGCAGCCATCGTGACGGGAGGCCCACCTACGAGCAGTACTTC.

This clonotype was observed at least ten times. A read error may account for a junction end that differs from germline. This rearrangement joins TRBV5-1 to TRBJ1-3, with a possible D match to TRBD1 (5 bases). There are 14 residues in the CDR3. The germline V gene encodes CDR1 SGHRS and CDR2 YFSETQ. DNA for the CDR3: TGTGCCAGCAGCCTAGACAGCTCTGGAAACACCATATATTTT. Its protein product is CASSLDSSGNTIYF. Using reference TRBV5-1 and TRBJ1-3 for the parts outside the CDR3, the full variable domain is KAGVTQTPRYLIKTRGQQVTLSCSPISGHRSVSWYQQTPGQGLQFLFEYFSETQRNKGNFPGRFSGRQFSNSRSEMNVSTLELGDSALYLCASSLDSSGNTIYFGEGSWLTVV.

This clonotype showed up many times. The J gene is TRBJ1-2, the V gene TRBV20-1; D is ambiguous. CDR1 DFQATT and CDR2 SNEGSKA come from the germline V gene (reference sequence). Between the trimmed V and J ends, which lost 3 bases and 3 bases, there was a span of 8 bases. The CDR3 length is 12 residues. The CDR3 spells CSASISDYGYTF. The CDR3 DNA sequence: TGCAGTGCTAGTATCTCTGACTATGGCTACACCTTC.